This is a list of T cell receptor beta chains from one sample in a study of T cell responses to AZD1222 COVID-19 vaccine. Produced via immunoSEQ multiplex PCR; TCRdb's table is partial and in-frame only. In the table there are under 150,000 clones, roughly 92% of which are singletons. This specimen consisted of peripheral blood, obtained 28 days after the second AZD1222 dose. Every receptor here comes from an adult who received the AZD1222 COVID-19 vaccine. Both conserved end residues are part of each CDR3. The D gene is left open where the match is weak. Rows give clone size only sometimes, using once, few, many, or a class for an expanded clone.

abundance: .
v_gene: TRBV18
j_gene: TRBJ1-3
d_gene: .
CDR3nt: TGTGCCAGCTCAGCCACGGGCTCTGGAAACACCATATATTTT
CDR3aa: CASSATGSGNTIYF

abundance: .
v_gene: TRBV4-3
j_gene: TRBJ1-6
d_gene: TRBD1
CDR3nt: TGCGCCAGCAGCCTGGGACAGGGCCTTAATTCACCCCTCCACTTT
CDR3aa: CASSLGQGLNSPLHF

abundance: .
v_gene: TRBV18
j_gene: TRBJ2-3
d_gene: TRBD1
CDR3nt: TGTGCCAGCTCGCCCATTGGGCCGACAGGGGGTACGAAGACTACGCAGTATTTT
CDR3aa: CASSPIGPTGGTKTTQYF

abundance: .
v_gene: TRBV18
j_gene: TRBJ1-1
d_gene: TRBD1
CDR3nt: TGTGCCAGCTCACCCAGACAGGGAGAGGGGACTGAAGCTTTCTTT
CDR3aa: CASSPRQGEGTEAFF

abundance: .
v_gene: TRBV2
j_gene: TRBJ1-6
d_gene: .
CDR3nt: TGTGCCAGCAGTGAAATGGGATCCCAAACACCCCTCCACTTT
CDR3aa: CASSEMGSQTPLHF

abundance: .
v_gene: TRBV21-1
j_gene: TRBJ1-1
d_gene: .
CDR3nt: TGTGCCAGCAGCCGCCACGGGTGGAACACTGAAGCTTTCTTT
CDR3aa: CASSRHGWNTEAFF

abundance: .
v_gene: TRBV15
j_gene: TRBJ1-6
d_gene: .
CDR3nt: TGTGCCACCAGCATCCGGGACAACTATAATTCACCCCTCCACTTT
CDR3aa: CATSIRDNYNSPLHF

abundance: .
v_gene: TRBV19
j_gene: TRBJ1-1
d_gene: .
CDR3nt: TGTGCCAGTAGTGCCTACAGGGACACTGAAGCTTTCTTT
CDR3aa: CASSAYRDTEAFF

abundance: .
v_gene: TRBV10-3
j_gene: TRBJ1-4
d_gene: .
CDR3nt: TGTGCCATCAGTGAGTCCGGAATGAGGATGGAAAAACTGTTTTTT
CDR3aa: CAISESGMRMEKLFF

abundance: .
v_gene: TRBV5-6
j_gene: TRBJ1-1
d_gene: .
CDR3nt: TGTGCCAGCAGCTTATATGGGGGAACTGAAGCTTTCTTT
CDR3aa: CASSLYGGTEAFF

abundance: .
v_gene: TRBV30
j_gene: TRBJ1-6
d_gene: TRBD1
CDR3nt: TGTGCCGGGAATGCGGGGACAGGGGCCCGGTCACCCCTCCACTTT
CDR3aa: CAGNAGTGARSPLHF

abundance: .
v_gene: TRBV6-1
j_gene: TRBJ2-7
d_gene: TRBD1
CDR3nt: TGTGCCAGCAGTGAAGTCTACCAGGGGGCAAGGGCCTACGAGCAGTACTTC
CDR3aa: CASSEVYQGARAYEQYF

abundance: once
v_gene: TRBV5-1
j_gene: TRBJ1-5
d_gene: .
CDR3nt: TGCGCCAGCAGCCCTTCCGGGATGAATCAGCCCCAGCATTTT
CDR3aa: CASSPSGMNQPQHF

abundance: once
v_gene: TRBV11-3
j_gene: TRBJ1-1
d_gene: TRBD1
CDR3nt: TGTGCCAGCAGCCGGACAGGGGGGAACACTGAAGCTTTCTTT
CDR3aa: CASSRTGGNTEAFF

abundance: .
v_gene: TRBV11-2
j_gene: TRBJ2-2
d_gene: .
CDR3nt: TGTGCCAGCAGCTCGAAAACGGGAATAAACACCGGGGAGCTGTTTTTT
CDR3aa: CASSSKTGINTGELFF

abundance: .
v_gene: TRBV11-3
j_gene: TRBJ1-3
d_gene: .
CDR3nt: TGTGCCAGCAGCAAACGGGACTCTCTTAACACCATATATTTT
CDR3aa: CASSKRDSLNTIYF

abundance: once
v_gene: TRBV18
j_gene: TRBJ2-3
d_gene: TRBD1
CDR3nt: TGTGCCAGCTCACCACCCCTTGGGACAGGGAGTACAGATACGCAGTATTTT
CDR3aa: CASSPPLGTGSTDTQYF

abundance: few
v_gene: TRBV5-1
j_gene: TRBJ2-2
d_gene: .
CDR3nt: TGCGCCAGCAGCTTTATGGGGGCCGGGGAGCTGTTTTTT
CDR3aa: CASSFMGAGELFF

abundance: .
v_gene: TRBV18
j_gene: TRBJ1-5
d_gene: TRBD1
CDR3nt: TGTGCCAGCTCACTACAGGGGACCCATAGCAATCAGCCCCAGCATTTT
CDR3aa: CASSLQGTHSNQPQHF

abundance: .
v_gene: TRBV5-4
j_gene: TRBJ2-7
d_gene: .
CDR3nt: TGTGCCAGCAGCCTCGGGAAGCTCTACGAGCAGTACTTC
CDR3aa: CASSLGKLYEQYF

abundance: .
v_gene: TRBV19
j_gene: TRBJ2-2
d_gene: TRBD1
CDR3nt: TGTGCCAGTAGCTTGATACTAGGGGGCTCGAACACCGGGGAGCTGTTTTTT
CDR3aa: CASSLILGGSNTGELFF

abundance: .
v_gene: TRBV2
j_gene: TRBJ1-2
d_gene: TRBD1
CDR3nt: TGTGCCAGCAGTGACTTCGACAGGGGGCAGGTCTATGGCTACACCTTC
CDR3aa: CASSDFDRGQVYGYTF

abundance: .
v_gene: TRBV4-3
j_gene: TRBJ1-2
d_gene: .
CDR3nt: TGCGCCAGCAGCCAAGATCCCTGGCCCGGCTACACCTTC
CDR3aa: CASSQDPWPGYTF

abundance: once
v_gene: TRBV19
j_gene: TRBJ1-4
d_gene: .
CDR3nt: TGTGCCAGTAGTGTTGGGTCCGCGGCTGAAAAACTGTTTTTT
CDR3aa: CASSVGSAAEKLFF

abundance: .
v_gene: TRBV6-5
j_gene: TRBJ1-2
d_gene: .
CDR3nt: TGTGCCAGCAGTTATGAGGGTGGCTACACCTTC
CDR3aa: CASSYEGGYTF

abundance: .
v_gene: TRBV28
j_gene: TRBJ1-2
d_gene: .
CDR3nt: TGTGCCAGCAGTTCCCAGGGTGGCTATGGCTACACCTTC
CDR3aa: CASSSQGGYGYTF

abundance: once
v_gene: TRBV27
j_gene: TRBJ2-2
d_gene: TRBD1
CDR3nt: TGTGCCAGCAGTACGCGAGGGACAGTGAACACCGGGGAGCTGTTTTTT
CDR3aa: CASSTRGTVNTGELFF

abundance: .
v_gene: TRBV6-7
j_gene: TRBJ2-7
d_gene: .
CDR3nt: TGTGCCAGCAGCCGAAAGGTGGCAGGGACCTCCTACGAGCAGTACTTC
CDR3aa: CASSRKVAGTSYEQYF

abundance: .
v_gene: TRBV7-2
j_gene: TRBJ1-2
d_gene: .
CDR3nt: TGTGCCAGCAGCTTAGTGGGGGGACTTGGTAATGGCTACACCTTC
CDR3aa: CASSLVGGLGNGYTF

abundance: .
v_gene: TRBV18
j_gene: TRBJ1-2
d_gene: .
CDR3nt: TGTGCCAGCTCCCCGGGACCCAAATTCTATGGCTACACCTTC
CDR3aa: CASSPGPKFYGYTF

abundance: .
v_gene: TRBV5-5
j_gene: TRBJ1-5
d_gene: TRBD1
CDR3nt: TGTGCCAGCAGCTCTACAGGGGCAGATGGCAATCAGCCCCAGCATTTT
CDR3aa: CASSSTGADGNQPQHF

abundance: .
v_gene: TRBV29-1
j_gene: TRBJ2-1
d_gene: .
CDR3nt: TGCAGCGTTGCCGAGACAAACATCTACAATGAGCAGTTCTTC
CDR3aa: CSVAETNIYNEQFF

abundance: .
v_gene: TRBV6-2/TRBV6-3
j_gene: TRBJ2-7
d_gene: .
CDR3nt: TGTGCCAGCAGTTACTCGAATCCCTACGAGCAGTACTTC
CDR3aa: CASSYSNPYEQYF

abundance: .
v_gene: TRBV12-3/TRBV12-4
j_gene: TRBJ1-1
d_gene: .
CDR3nt: TGTGCCAGCCTCGGGTCGATGAACACTGAAGCTTTCTTT
CDR3aa: CASLGSMNTEAFF

abundance: .
v_gene: TRBV9
j_gene: TRBJ2-1
d_gene: .
CDR3nt: TGTGCCAGCAGCGGTAGTAATGAGCAGTTCTTC
CDR3aa: CASSGSNEQFF

abundance: .
v_gene: TRBV27
j_gene: TRBJ1-1
d_gene: .
CDR3nt: TGTGCCAGCAGTTTTCGGCCTCAGGGGACCGAAGCTTTCTTT
CDR3aa: CASSFRPQGTEAFF

abundance: once
v_gene: TRBV12-3/TRBV12-4
j_gene: TRBJ1-2
d_gene: .
CDR3nt: TGTGCCAGCAGGTCGGGACCTTACCAGGGCTACACCTTC
CDR3aa: CASRSGPYQGYTF

abundance: .
v_gene: TRBV7-2
j_gene: TRBJ1-5
d_gene: TRBD1
CDR3nt: TGTGCCAGCGGTGGGACAGGGGGCTGGCAGCCCCAGCATTTT
CDR3aa: CASGGTGGWQPQHF

abundance: .
v_gene: TRBV28
j_gene: TRBJ1-3
d_gene: .
CDR3nt: TGTGCCAGCAGTTTAGGTGGGCGCAACACCATATATTTT
CDR3aa: CASSLGGRNTIYF

abundance: once
v_gene: TRBV5-1
j_gene: TRBJ1-3
d_gene: .
CDR3nt: TGCGCCAGCAGCTTGTCCACTCAAACAGGAAACACCATATATTTT
CDR3aa: CASSLSTQTGNTIYF

abundance: .
v_gene: TRBV9
j_gene: TRBJ1-6
d_gene: .
CDR3nt: TGTGCCAGCAGCGTAGGTACAGGCAATAATTCACCCCTCCACTTT
CDR3aa: CASSVGTGNNSPLHF

abundance: .
v_gene: TRBV5-4
j_gene: TRBJ2-6
d_gene: .
CDR3nt: TGTGCCAGCAGCTCCGCGGAGAAGTCAGGGGCCAACGTCCTGACTTTC
CDR3aa: CASSSAEKSGANVLTF

abundance: .
v_gene: TRBV7-3
j_gene: TRBJ1-5
d_gene: .
CDR3nt: TGTGCCAGCGGTATGGGAAGCAATCAGCCCCAGCATTTT
CDR3aa: CASGMGSNQPQHF

abundance: .
v_gene: TRBV18
j_gene: TRBJ2-3
d_gene: TRBD2
CDR3nt: TGTGCCAGCTCACTCATGACTAGCGGGGCTAGCACAGATACGCAGTATTTT
CDR3aa: CASSLMTSGASTDTQYF